The source of this T cell receptor beta chain is a study of Ad26.COV2.S vaccination and SARS-CoV-2 variants (dated by TCRdb to the early 2020s). At the level of the whole study: Vaccine-arm donors came from COV1001, a multicentre, randomized, double-blind, placebo-controlled phase I-IIa trial of Ad26.COV2.S in healthy adults. The specificity and breadth of SARS-CoV-2-reactive T cell receptors after Ad26.COV2.S vaccination were assessed by TCRbeta repertoire sequencing. Blinding of investigators to trial group allocation was maintained during experiments and outcome assessment. The TCR-sequenced set comprised around 30 samples: some 20 Ad26.COV2.S vaccine recipients, 5 placebo recipients and 8 SARS-CoV-2 convalescent individuals. Dosing of Ad26.COV2.S was intramuscular, at either 5x10^10 or 1x10^11 viral particles, delivered as one shot or as two shots spaced 56 days apart. Trial participants were randomized into five groups of five, in which low-dose or high-dose Ad26.COV2.S was given once or twice, or placebo was given on both occasions.

What the research found in general, with its limitations: Higher spike-specific TCR breadth was observed in Ad26.COV2.S recipients than in placebo recipients (P = 0.0014). Vaccine and placebo recipients had comparable non-spike TCR breadth, which fits with the vaccine containing only spike. The study was not powered for comparison of responses between vaccine doses or regimens. According to the authors, total T cell responses may have been underestimated by the TCR breadth and depth analyses. Substantial breadth of spike-specific CD8+ and CD4+ T cell responses was reported after vaccination.

This clone was detected once. It lacks a known antigen. The record has no base qualities; no much larger clone is one base away. The CDR3 spans 16 residues, from the cysteine through the phenylalanine. Of all the DNA, just the CDR3 is kept, 48 bases in frame from base 1. As encoded in the germline V gene, CDR1 is ENHRY while CDR2 is SYGVKD. From V the trimming removes 5 bases and from J it removes 6 bases, while the gene matches leave 14 bases of the junction unaccounted for. The immunoSEQ Assay was the method used to sequence TCRbeta CDR3 regions. After extraction, genomic DNA underwent amplification by bias-controlled multiplex PCR, followed by high-throughput sequencing. As for the original processing: Collapsing and filtering of sequences were performed to quantify the absolute abundance of each unique TCRbeta CDR3 region. T cell fraction was estimated by normalization of TCRbeta template counts to usable DNA, with usable DNA being measured through amplification of reference genes present in all nucleated cells. Repertoire TCRs were annotated as SARS-CoV-2-specific by exact matching of V gene, CDR3 amino acid sequence and J gene to a known reactive TCR set. MIRA supplied the reference SARS-CoV-2 TCR set, which was filtered for enrichment in COVID-19-positive ImmuneCODE repertoires so that public or cross-reactive TCRs were removed. Using the MIRA antigens, annotated TCRs were further analysed by specific ORF or by position within an ORF. Breadth was defined as annotated unique rearrangements over total unique productive rearrangements; depth was the summed frequency of those rearrangements. Group comparisons of TCR breadth used two-sided Wilcoxon rank-sum tests. TCRdb carries this immuneACCESS record with in-frame sequences only. Its versions omit some clonotypes, under half of them owing to an unresolved V gene in the studies checked, with the rest unexplained. The DNA was the basis for D and trimming; V, J and clone size are from that table. In this sample the table shows over 300,000 clones, around 82% of which occur a single time. The biggest ten clones account for approximately 7% of the sample.

The meaning of the sample's treatment or condition label: some 20 received Ad26.COV2.S at low or high dose, single or two shots; about 5 received placebo; per-sample allocation not given. Repertoires of vaccine and placebo recipients were sequenced from samples collected on day 63 after the first injection. Between 29 July and 7 August 2020, Cohort 1b enrolled some 25 adults aged 18-55 years at one site in Boston, USA. Ad26.COV2.S consisted of a replication-incompetent adenovirus type 26 vector by which a prefusion-stabilized SARS-CoV-2 spike protein from the original Wuhan strain was expressed. The specimen was peripheral blood, collected in a trial of Ad26.COV2.S vaccine versus placebo. This receptor was identified in a person between 18 and 59 years old who received the Ad26.COV2.S COVID-19 vaccine or a placebo. The chain is made from TRBV10-3 and TRBJ2-7, with 9 middle bases fitting TRBD1. The CDR3 region: CAISILPGQGLSEQYF. DNA sequence: TGTGCCATCAGTATTTTGCCGGGACAGGGTCTCTCCGAGCAGTACTTC.